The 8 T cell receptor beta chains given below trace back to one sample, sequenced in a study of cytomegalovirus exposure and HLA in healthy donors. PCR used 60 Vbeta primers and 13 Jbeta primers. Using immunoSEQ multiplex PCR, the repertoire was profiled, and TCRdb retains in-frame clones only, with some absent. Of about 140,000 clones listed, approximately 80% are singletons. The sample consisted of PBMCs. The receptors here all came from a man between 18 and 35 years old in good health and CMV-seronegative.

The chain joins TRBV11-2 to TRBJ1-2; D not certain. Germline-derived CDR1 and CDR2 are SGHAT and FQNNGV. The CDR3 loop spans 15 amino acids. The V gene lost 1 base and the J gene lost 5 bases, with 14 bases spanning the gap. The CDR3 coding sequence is TGTGCCAGCAGCTTAGCACCTGGAGGGATTTATGGCTACACCTTC. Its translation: CASSLAPGGIYGYTF.

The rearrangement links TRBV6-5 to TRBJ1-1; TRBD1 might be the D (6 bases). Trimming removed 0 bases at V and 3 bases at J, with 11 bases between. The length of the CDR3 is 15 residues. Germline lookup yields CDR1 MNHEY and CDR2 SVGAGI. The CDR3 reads CASSYSGGRYTEAFF. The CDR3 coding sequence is TGTGCCAGCAGTTACTCGGGGGGGCGCTACACTGAAGCTTTCTTT.

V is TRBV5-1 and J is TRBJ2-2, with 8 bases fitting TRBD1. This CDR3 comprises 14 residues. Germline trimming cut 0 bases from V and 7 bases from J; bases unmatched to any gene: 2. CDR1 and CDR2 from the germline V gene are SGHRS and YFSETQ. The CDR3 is CASSLGTGNGELFF. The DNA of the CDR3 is TGCGCCAGCAGCTTGGGGACAGGGAACGGGGAGCTGTTTTTT.

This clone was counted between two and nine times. The CDR3 protein is CSVMTGDGQPQHF. The CDR3 bases are TGCAGCGTCATGACAGGGGATGGTCAGCCCCAGCATTTT. The V gene is TRBV29-1, the J gene TRBJ1-5; 8 bases fit TRBD1. From germline, CDR1 is SQVTM and CDR2 ANQGSEA. This CDR3 spans 13 amino acids. V was clipped by 6 bases and J by 6 bases; unmatched bases: 7.

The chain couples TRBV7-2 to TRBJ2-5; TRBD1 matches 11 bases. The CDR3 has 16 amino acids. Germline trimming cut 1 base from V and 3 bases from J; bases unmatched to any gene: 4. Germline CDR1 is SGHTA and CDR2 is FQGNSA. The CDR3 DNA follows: TGTGCCAGCAGCTTAGGGGACAGGGGGTTTGAAGAGACCCAGTACTTC. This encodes CASSLGDRGFEETQYF.

Written as DNA, the CDR3 is TGTGCCAGCAGCTTAGACGGGACGGAGGGCCACGAGCAGTACTTC. Its translation is CASSLDGTEGHEQYF. The rearrangement uses TRBV5-5 and TRBJ2-7; tentative D call: TRBD2 (6 bases). Trimming stripped 2 bases from V and 5 bases from J, with 17 bases between. There are 15 residues in the CDR3. Germline values: CDR1 SGHKS, CDR2 YYEKEE (reference sequence).

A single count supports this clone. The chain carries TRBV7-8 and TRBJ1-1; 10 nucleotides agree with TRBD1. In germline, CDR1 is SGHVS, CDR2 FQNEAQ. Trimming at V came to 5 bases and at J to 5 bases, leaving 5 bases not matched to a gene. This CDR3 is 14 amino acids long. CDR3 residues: CASSARDRGTEAFF. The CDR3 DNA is TGTGCCAGCAGCGCCAGGGACAGGGGAACTGAAGCTTTCTTT.

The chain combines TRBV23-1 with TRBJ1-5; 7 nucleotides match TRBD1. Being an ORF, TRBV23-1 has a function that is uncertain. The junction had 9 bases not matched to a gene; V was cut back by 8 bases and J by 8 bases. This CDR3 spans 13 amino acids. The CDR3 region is CASGRQGFEPQHF. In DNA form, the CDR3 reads TGCGCCAGCGGTAGACAGGGCTTTGAGCCCCAGCATTTT.